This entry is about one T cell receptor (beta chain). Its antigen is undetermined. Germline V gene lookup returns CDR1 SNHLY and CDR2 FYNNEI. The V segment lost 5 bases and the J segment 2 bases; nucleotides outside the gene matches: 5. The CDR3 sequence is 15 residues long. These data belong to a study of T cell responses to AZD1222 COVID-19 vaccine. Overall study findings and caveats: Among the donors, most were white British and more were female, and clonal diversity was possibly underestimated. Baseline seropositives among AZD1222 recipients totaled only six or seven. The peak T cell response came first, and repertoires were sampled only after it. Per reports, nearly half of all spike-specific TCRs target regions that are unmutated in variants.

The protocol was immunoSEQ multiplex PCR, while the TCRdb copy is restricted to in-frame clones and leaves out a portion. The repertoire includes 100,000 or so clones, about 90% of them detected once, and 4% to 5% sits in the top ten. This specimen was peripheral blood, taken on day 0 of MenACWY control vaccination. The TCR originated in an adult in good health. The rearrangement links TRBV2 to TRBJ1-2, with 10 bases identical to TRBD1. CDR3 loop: CASSLGQGLNYGYTF. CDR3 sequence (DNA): TGTGCCAGCAGTCTGGGACAGGGGTTGAACTATGGCTACACCTTC.